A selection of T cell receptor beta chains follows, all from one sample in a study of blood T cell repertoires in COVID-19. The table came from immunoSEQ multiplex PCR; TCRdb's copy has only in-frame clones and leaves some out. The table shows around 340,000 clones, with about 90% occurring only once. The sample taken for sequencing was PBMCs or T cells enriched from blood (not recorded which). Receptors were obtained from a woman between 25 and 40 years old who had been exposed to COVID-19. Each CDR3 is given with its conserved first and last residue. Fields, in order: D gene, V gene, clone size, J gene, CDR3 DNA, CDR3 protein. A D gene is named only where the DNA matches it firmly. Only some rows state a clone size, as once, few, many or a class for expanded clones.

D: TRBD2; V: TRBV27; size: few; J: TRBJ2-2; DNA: TGTGCCAGCAGTTTTTCCCAAGGACTAGCGGGAGAAGTTACCGGGGAGCTGTTTTTT; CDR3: CASSFSQGLAGEVTGELFF
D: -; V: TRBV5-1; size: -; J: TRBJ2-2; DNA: TGCGCCAGCAGCTTTGAGGCCTCCGGGGAGCTGTTTTTT; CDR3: CASSFEASGELFF
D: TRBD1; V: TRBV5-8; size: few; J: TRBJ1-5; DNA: TGTGCCAGCAGCTTGCTGCCCGGGACAGGGAGGAATCAGCCCCAGCATTTT; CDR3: CASSLLPGTGRNQPQHF
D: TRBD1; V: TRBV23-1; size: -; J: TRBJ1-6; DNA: TGCGCCAGCAGTCAAAACCCTCGGACAGGGGAGTATTCACCCCTCCACTTT; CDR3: CASSQNPRTGEYSPLHF
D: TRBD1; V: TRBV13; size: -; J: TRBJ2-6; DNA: TGTGCCAGCAGCCCAAGGGGACAGGGGAGCGCTGGGGCCAACGTCCTGACTTTC; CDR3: CASSPRGQGSAGANVLTF
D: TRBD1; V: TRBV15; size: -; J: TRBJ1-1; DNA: TGTGCCACCAGCAGAGAGCAGGGGGGCACTGAAGCTTTCTTT; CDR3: CATSREQGGTEAFF
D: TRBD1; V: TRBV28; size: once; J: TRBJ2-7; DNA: TGTGCCAGCAGTTTTTCCAGGGGGCGTTACGAGCAGTACTTC; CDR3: CASSFSRGRYEQYF
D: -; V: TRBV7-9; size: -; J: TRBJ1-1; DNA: TGTGCCAGCAGCTTAGATGTATCGAACACTGAAGCTTTCTTT; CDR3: CASSLDVSNTEAFF
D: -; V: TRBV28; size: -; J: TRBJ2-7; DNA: TGTGCCAGCAGTTTATTCGTGACAAAGGGGGGGGAGCAGTACTTC; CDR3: CASSLFVTKGGEQYF
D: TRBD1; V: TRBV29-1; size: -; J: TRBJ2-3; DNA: TGCAGCGTTATTGGACCGGGACAGGGATTTGGTACGCAGTATTTT; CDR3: CSVIGPGQGFGTQYF
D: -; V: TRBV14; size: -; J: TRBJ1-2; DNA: TGTGCCAGCAGCCAATTCGAACAGGCCTATGGCTACACCTTC; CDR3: CASSQFEQAYGYTF
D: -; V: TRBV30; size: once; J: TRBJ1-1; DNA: TGTGCCTGGAGTGGGGCCGGGGAAGAAGCTTTCTTT; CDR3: CAWSGAGEEAFF
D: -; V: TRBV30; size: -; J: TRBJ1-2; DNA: TGTGCCTGGAGCCCTACAGGTATCGGCTACACCTTC; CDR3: CAWSPTGIGYTF
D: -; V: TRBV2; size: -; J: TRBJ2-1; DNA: TGTGCCACCCCCCCGGGTCGCAATGAGCAGTTCTTC; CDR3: CATPPGRNEQFF
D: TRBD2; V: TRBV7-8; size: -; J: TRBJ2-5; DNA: TGTGCCAGCAGCTATCCTAGCGGGAGGCCCCCAGAGACCCAGTACTTC; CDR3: CASSYPSGRPPETQYF
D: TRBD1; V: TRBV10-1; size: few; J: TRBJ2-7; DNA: TGCGCCAGCAGATCGGGACAGCGCACCTACGAGCAGTACTTC; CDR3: CASRSGQRTYEQYF
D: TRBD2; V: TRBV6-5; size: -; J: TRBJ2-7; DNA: TGTGCCAGCAGGGACATACTAGCGGCCTACGAGCAGTACTTC; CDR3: CASRDILAAYEQYF
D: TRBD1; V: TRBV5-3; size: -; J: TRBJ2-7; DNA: TGTGCCAGAAGCCCCCCTCCACTGGACAGGGGGTCCGAGCAGTACTTC; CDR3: CARSPPPLDRGSEQYF
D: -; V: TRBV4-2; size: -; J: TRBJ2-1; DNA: TGTGCCAGCAGCCAAGAAGCGGCCATCTACAATGAGCAGTTCTTC; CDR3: CASSQEAAIYNEQFF
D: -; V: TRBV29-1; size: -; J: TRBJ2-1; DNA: TGCAGCGCCTTATCCTACAATGAGCAGTTCTTC; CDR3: CSALSYNEQFF
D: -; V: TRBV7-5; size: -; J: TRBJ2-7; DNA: TGTGCCAGAAGCTTAGGACTAGCGGTACTCGAGCAGTACTTC; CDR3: CARSLGLAVLEQYF